These 11 T cell receptor beta chains came from one sample sequenced in a study of T cell repertoires in cytomegalovirus infection. Each CDR3 protein is one row after TCRdb ran MiXCR on the reads. The sample contains fewer than 550,000 distinct CDR3 sequences, about 26% of which appear only once. Sequencing was carried out using PBMCs. The source of these receptors is a human donor in good health (CMV status not recorded). Some clones in this sample may be carry-over from other donors' samples.

In its sample, this clonotype was seen a few times. The chain is built from TRBV7-9 and TRBJ1-1; 10 bases are a match to TRBD1. V shed 5 bases, J shed 3 bases, and the junction held 6 bases outside the gene matches. The CDR3 spans 15 residues. Germline assignment: CDR1 SEHNR and CDR2 FQNEAQ (reference sequence). The CDR3 sequence: CASSTRGTGDTEAFF. The CDR3 nucleotides are TGTGCCAGCAGCACACGGGGGACAGGGGACACTGAAGCTTTCTTT. Full variable domain (rest looked up from reference TRBV7-9 and TRBJ1-1): DTGVSQNPRHKITKRGQNVTFRCDPISEHNRLYWYRQTLGQGPEFLTYFQNEAQLEKSRLLSDRFSAERPKGSFSTLEIQRTEQGDSAMYLCASSTRGTGDTEAFFGQGTRLTVV.

This clonotype was recorded many times. The rearrangement links TRBV6-6 to TRBJ1-5, with a tentative D call TRBD1 (6 bases). V was clipped by 0 bases and J by 0 bases, with 18 bases between them. The CDR3 is 19 residues long. CDR1 MNHNY and CDR2 SVGAGI come from the germline V gene (reference sequence). The CDR3, as DNA: TGTGCCAGCAGTTACTCGATTACGCAGGGGACCTATAGCAATCAGCCCCAGCATTTT. Its translation is CASSYSITQGTYSNQPQHF.

Ten or more counts support this clonotype. The chain recombines TRBV7-2 with TRBJ2-7; 7 bases are shared with TRBD1. Trimming cost V 0 bases and J 2 bases; bases outside gene matches: 4. The CDR3 has 15 residues. Germline values: CDR1 SGHTA, CDR2 FQGNSA. The CDR3 sequence: CASSLAKGAAYEQYF. The DNA of the CDR3 is TGTGCCAGCAGCTTAGCGAAGGGGGCAGCCTACGAGCAGTACTTC.

V gene TRBV28 combines with J gene TRBJ2-1; D might be TRBD1 or TRBD2, each matching 5 bases. The CDR3 is 15 amino acids. V was cut by 5 bases and J by 8 bases, with 19 bases left in between. Germline assignment: CDR1 MDHEN and CDR2 SYDVKM. CDR3 in DNA: TGTGCCAGCAGTAATCAGGGACCCCTTGGCGATGAGCAGTTCTTC. It encodes CASSNQGPLGDEQFF.

As to this clonotype: A clone one base away is much larger, so this may be a read error. The CDR3 spells CASSLSGTYNVQFF. The CDR3 DNA reads as TGTGCCAGCAGCCTAAGCGGGACCTACAATGTGCAGTTCTTC. The V and J genes are TRBV7-2 and TRBJ2-1, with 7 bases identical to TRBD2. The CDR3 contains 14 residues. Germline V gene lookup returns CDR1 SGHTA and CDR2 FQGNSA.

CDR3 region: CASSRYTGDGYTF. CDR3 in DNA: TGTGCCAGCAGTCGATATACAGGGGATGGCTACACCTTC. This rearrangement joins TRBV12-3 or TRBV12-4 to TRBJ1-2, with TRBD1 matching 7 bases. The J segment lost 6 bases and the V segment lost 5 bases, leaving 6 bases of the junction unmatched. The length of the CDR3 is 13 residues.

The table lists this clonotype with many counts. V usage is TRBV7-2 and J usage is TRBJ1-1; unclear D gene. V lost 5 bases, J lost 0 bases, and 10 bases lay in between. This CDR3 contains 14 residues. Germline-derived CDR1 and CDR2 are SGHTA and FQGNSA. The CDR3 DNA reads as TGTGCCAGCAGCCCGAGACTTCTGAACACTGAAGCTTTCTTT. This translates into CASSPRLLNTEAFF.

In this sample, this clonotype turned up many times. The J gene is TRBJ1-1, the V gene TRBV19; D is ambiguous. Germline CDR1 and CDR2: LNHDA and SQIVND (reference sequence). The V end was cut by 8 bases, the J end by 5 bases, with 15 bases between. The CDR3 has 13 amino acids. In DNA form, the CDR3 reads TGTGCCAGTCTCTCAGTGGAACATACTGAAGCTTTCTTT. As protein: CASLSVEHTEAFF.

This chain joins TRBV7-2 and TRBJ1-3; D is perhaps TRBD1 (5 bases). Per the germline V gene, CDR1 is SGHTA and CDR2 is FQGNSA. V gave up 0 bases and J gave up 3 bases, with 12 bases separating them. This CDR3 spans 16 amino acids. DNA for the CDR3: TGTGCCAGCAGCTTAGCGCGGGGGACGGATGGAAACACCATATATTTT. It codes for CASSLARGTDGNTIYF. The full variable domain, its missing parts supplied by reference TRBV7-2 and TRBJ1-3, is GAGVSQSPSNKVTEKGKDVELRCDPISGHTALYWYRQSLGQGLEFLIYFQGNSAPDKSGLPSDRFSAERTGGSVSTLTIQRTQQEDSAVYLCASSLARGTDGNTIYFGEGSWLTVV.

Only a few counts were recorded for this clonotype. This rearrangement joins TRBV11-1 to TRBJ1-2; TRBD1 is a possible D gene (6 bases). The CDR3 runs to 13 residues. Germline CDR1 and CDR2: SGHAT and FQDESV (reference sequence). Between the trimmed V and J ends, which lost 5 bases and 3 bases, there was a span of 10 bases. The CDR3 bases are TGTGCCAGCAGCCGGGACAAAGACTATGGCTACACCTTC. Protein product: CASSRDKDYGYTF.

The J gene is TRBJ1-1, the V gene TRBV4-1; D gene ambiguous. Trimming stripped 6 bases from V and 1 base from J, with 12 bases between. The CDR3 totals 14 residues. Germline assignment: CDR1 MGHRA and CDR2 YSYEKL. The chain's CDR3 is CASRSTRTNTEAFF. The CDR3 nucleotides read TGCGCCAGCAGGTCGACACGGACGAACACTGAAGCTTTCTTT.